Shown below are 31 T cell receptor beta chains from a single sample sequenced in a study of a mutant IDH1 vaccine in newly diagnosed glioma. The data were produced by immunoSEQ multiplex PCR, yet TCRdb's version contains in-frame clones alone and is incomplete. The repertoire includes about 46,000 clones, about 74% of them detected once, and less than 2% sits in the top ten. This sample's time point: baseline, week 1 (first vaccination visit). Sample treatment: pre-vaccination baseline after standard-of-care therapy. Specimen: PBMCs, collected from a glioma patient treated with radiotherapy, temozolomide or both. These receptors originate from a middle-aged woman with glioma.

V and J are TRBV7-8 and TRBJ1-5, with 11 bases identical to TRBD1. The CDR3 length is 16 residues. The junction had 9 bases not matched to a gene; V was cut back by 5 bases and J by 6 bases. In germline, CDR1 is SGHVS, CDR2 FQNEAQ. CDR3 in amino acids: CASSRRDRGESQPQHF. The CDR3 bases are TGTGCCAGCAGCCGAAGGGACAGGGGGGAGAGTCAGCCCCAGCATTTT.

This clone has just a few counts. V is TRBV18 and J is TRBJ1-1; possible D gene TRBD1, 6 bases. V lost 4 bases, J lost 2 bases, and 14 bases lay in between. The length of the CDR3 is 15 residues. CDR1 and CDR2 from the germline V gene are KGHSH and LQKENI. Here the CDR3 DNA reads TGTGCCAGCTCACGTCTGCGGACAGAAAACACTGAAGCTTTCTTT. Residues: CASSRLRTENTEAFF.

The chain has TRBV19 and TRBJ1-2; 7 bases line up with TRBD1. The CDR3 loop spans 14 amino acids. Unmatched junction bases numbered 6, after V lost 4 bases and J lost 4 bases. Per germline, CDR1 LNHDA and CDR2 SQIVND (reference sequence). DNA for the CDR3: TGTGCCAGTAGTACCACAGACAGGGTCTATGGCTACACCTTC. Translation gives CASSTTDRVYGYTF.

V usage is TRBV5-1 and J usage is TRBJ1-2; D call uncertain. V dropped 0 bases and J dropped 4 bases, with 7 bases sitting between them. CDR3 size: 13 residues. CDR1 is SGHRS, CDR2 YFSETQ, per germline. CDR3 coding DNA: TGCGCCAGCAGCTTGGTTCCCTCCTATGGCTACACCTTC. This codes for CASSLVPSYGYTF.

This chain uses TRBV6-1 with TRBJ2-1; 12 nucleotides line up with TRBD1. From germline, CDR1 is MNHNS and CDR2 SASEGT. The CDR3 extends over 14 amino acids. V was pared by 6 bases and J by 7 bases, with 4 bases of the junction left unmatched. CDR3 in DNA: TGTGCCAGCAGACGGGACAGGGGGCCGAATGAGCAGTTCTTC. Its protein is CASRRDRGPNEQFF.

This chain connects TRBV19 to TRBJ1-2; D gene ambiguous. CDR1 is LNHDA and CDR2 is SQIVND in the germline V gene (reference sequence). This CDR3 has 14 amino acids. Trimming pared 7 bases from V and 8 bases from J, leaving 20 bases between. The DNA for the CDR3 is TGTGCCAGTACCGCAGGACCTCTCGAAACCGGCTACACCTTC. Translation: CASTAGPLETGYTF.

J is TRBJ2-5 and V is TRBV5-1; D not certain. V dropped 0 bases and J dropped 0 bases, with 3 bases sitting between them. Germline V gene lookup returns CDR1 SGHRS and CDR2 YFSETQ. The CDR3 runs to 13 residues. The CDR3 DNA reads TGCGCCAGCAGCTTGGACTACCAAGAGACCCAGTACTTC. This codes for CASSLDYQETQYF.

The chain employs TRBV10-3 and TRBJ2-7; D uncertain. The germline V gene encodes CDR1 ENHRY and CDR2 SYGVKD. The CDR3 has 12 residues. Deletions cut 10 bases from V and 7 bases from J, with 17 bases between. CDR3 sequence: CATLGSVYEQYF. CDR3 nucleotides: TGTGCCACCCTGGGGTCGGTCTATGAGCAGTACTTC.

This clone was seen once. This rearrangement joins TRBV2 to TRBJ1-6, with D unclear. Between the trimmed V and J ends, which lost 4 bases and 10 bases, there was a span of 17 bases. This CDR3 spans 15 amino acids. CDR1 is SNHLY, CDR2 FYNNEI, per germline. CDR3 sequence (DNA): TGTGCCAGCAGTGGACGTATAATAAGCGGATCACCCCTCCACTTT. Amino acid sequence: CASSGRIISGSPLHF.

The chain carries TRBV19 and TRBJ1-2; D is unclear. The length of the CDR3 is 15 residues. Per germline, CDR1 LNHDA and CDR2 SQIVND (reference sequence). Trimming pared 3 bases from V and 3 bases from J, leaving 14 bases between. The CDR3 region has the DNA TGTGCCAGTAGTATTTCCGGCGGCCTCGACTATGGCTACACCTTC. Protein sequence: CASSISGGLDYGYTF.

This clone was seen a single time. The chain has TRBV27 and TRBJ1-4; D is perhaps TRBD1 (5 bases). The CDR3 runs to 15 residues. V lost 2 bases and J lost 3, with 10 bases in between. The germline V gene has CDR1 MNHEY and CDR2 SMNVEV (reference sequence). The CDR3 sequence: CASSLEGWANEKLFF. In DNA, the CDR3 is TGTGCCAGCAGTTTAGAGGGGTGGGCTAATGAAAAACTGTTTTTT.

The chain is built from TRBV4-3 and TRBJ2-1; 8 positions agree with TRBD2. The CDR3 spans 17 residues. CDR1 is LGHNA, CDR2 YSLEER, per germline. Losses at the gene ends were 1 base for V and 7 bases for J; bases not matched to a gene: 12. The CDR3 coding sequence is TGCGCCAGCAGCCAAGCCCCAAGCGGGGGCCCCCGAAATGAGCAGTTCTTC. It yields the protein CASSQAPSGGPRNEQFF.

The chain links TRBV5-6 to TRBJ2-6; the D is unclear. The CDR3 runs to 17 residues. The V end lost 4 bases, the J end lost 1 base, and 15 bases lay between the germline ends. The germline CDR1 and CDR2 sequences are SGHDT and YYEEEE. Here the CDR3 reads CASSPEGVLSGANVLTF. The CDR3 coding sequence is TGTGCCAGCAGCCCGGAAGGCGTCCTTTCTGGGGCCAACGTCCTGACTTTC.

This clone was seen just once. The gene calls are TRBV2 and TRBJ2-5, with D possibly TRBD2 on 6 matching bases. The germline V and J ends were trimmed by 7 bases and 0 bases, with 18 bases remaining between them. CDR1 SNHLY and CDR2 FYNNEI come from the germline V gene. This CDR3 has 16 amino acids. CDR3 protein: CASNGGVTGHQETQYF. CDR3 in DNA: TGTGCCAGCAACGGAGGGGTTACGGGACACCAAGAGACCCAGTACTTC.

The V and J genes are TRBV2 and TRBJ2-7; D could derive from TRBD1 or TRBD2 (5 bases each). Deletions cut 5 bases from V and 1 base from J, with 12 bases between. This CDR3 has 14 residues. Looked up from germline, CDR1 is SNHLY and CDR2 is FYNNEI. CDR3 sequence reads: CASSRGGSSYEQYF. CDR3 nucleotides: TGTGCCAGCAGTCGGGGCGGATCGTCCTACGAGCAGTACTTC.

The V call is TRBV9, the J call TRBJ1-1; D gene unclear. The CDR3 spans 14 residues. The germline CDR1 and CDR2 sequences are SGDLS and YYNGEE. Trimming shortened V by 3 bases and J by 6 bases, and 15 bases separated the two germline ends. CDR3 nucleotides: TGTGCCAGCAGCGCCGGAGATCTCTCGTCTGAAGCTTTCTTT. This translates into CASSAGDLSSEAFF.

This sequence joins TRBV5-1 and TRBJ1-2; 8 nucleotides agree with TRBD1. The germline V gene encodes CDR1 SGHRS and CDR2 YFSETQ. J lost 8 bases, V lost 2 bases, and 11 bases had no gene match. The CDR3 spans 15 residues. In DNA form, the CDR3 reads TGCGCCAGCAGCTTAACGGGACAGGTTTTAGGCGGCTACACCTTC. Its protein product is CASSLTGQVLGGYTF. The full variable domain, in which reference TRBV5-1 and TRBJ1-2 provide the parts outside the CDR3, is KAGVTQTPRYLIKTRGQQVTLSCSPISGHRSVSWYQQTPGQGLQFLFEYFSETQRNKGNFPGRFSGRQFSNSRSEMNVSTLELGDSALYLCASSLTGQVLGGYTFGSGTRLTVV.

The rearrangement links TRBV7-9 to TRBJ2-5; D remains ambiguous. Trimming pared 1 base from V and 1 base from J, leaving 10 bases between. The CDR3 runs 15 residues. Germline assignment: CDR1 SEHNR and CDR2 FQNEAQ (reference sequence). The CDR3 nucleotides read TGTGCCAGCAGCTTAGGGGAAGGCAGCCAAGAGACCCAGTACTTC. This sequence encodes CASSLGEGSQETQYF.

CDR3 sequence: CASSYSAGGSYNEQFF. The DNA for the CDR3 is TGTGCCAGCAGTTACTCTGCAGGGGGCTCCTACAATGAGCAGTTCTTC. This sequence joins TRBV6-5 and TRBJ2-1; TRBD1 aligns across 7 bases. Germline values: CDR1 MNHEY, CDR2 SVGAGI. CDR3 length: 16 residues. J was trimmed by 0 bases and V by 0 bases; bases with no gene match: 2.

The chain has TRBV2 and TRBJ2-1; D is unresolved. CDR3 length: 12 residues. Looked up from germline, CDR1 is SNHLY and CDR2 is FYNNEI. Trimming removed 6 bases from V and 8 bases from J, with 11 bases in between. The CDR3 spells CASSRDVHEQFF. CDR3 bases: TGTGCCAGCAGCCGAGACGTGCATGAGCAGTTCTTC.

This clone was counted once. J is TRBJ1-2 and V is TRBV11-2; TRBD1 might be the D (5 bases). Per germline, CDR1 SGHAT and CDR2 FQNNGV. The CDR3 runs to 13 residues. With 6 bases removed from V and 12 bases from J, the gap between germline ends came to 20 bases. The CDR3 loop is CASSSARRGENTF. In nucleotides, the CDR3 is TGTGCCAGCAGTTCCGCGCGGAGAGGGGAAAACACCTTC.

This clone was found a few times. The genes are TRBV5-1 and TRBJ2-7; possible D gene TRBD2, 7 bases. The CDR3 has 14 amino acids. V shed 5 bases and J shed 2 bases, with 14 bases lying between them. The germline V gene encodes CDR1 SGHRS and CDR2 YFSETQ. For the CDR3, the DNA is TGCGCCAGCAGATTCCGGGGGGCGGCCTACGAGCAGTACTTC. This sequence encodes CASRFRGAAYEQYF.

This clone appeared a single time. This CDR3 is CASSPVGQGDEQYF. As DNA, the CDR3 is TGTGCCAGCTCACCCGTGGGACAGGGCGACGAGCAGTACTTC. V and J are TRBV18 and TRBJ2-7, with TRBD1 identical over 9 bases. Germline values: CDR1 KGHSH, CDR2 LQKENI. The CDR3 runs to 14 residues. Trimming removed 3 bases from V and 5 bases from J; junction bases left unmatched: 5.

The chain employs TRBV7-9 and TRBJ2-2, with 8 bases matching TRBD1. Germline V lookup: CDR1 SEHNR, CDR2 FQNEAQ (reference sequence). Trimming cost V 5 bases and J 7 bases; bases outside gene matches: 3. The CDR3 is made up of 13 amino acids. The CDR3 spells CASSRQGHGELFF. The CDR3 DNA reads TGTGCCAGCAGCCGACAGGGGCACGGGGAGCTGTTTTTT.

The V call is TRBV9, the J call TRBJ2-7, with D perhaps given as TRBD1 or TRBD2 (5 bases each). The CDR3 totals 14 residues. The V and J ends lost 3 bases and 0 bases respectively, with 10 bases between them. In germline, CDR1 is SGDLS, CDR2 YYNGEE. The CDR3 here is CASSAEGSSYEQYF. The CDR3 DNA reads TGTGCCAGCAGCGCCGAGGGGAGCTCCTACGAGCAGTACTTC.

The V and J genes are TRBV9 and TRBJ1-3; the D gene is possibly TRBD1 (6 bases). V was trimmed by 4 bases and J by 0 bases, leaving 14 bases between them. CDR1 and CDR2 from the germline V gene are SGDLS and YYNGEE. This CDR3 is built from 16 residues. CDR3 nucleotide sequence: TGTGCCAGCAGCACCGGGACACGTTTCTCTGGAAACACCATATATTTT. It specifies CASSTGTRFSGNTIYF. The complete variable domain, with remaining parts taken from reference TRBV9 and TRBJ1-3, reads DSGVTQTPKHLITATGQRVTLRCSPRSGDLSVYWYQQSLDQGLQFLIQYYNGEERAKGNILERFSAQQFPDLHSELNLSSLELGDSALYFCASSTGTRFSGNTIYFGEGSWLTVV.

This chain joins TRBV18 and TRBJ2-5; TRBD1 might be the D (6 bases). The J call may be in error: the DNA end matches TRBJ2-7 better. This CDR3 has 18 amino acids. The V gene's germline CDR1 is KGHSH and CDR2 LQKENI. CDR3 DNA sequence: TGTGCCAGCTCACTCCTGGACAGTCGCCTTGGGGCTGCCTACGAGCAGTACTTC. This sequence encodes CASSLLDSRLGAAYEQYF.

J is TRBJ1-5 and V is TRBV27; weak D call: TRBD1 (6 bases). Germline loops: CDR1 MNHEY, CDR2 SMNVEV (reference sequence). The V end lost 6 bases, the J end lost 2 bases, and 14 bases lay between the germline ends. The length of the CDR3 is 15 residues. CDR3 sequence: CASSTGGPGNQPQHF. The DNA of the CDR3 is TGTGCCAGCAGCACCGGGGGCCCAGGCAATCAGCCCCAGCATTTT.

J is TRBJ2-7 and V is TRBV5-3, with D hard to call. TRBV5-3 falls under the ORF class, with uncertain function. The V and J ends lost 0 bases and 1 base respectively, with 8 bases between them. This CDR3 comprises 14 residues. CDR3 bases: TGTGCCAGAAGCTTGGCGAAGCGTTCCTACGAGCAGTACTTC. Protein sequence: CARSLAKRSYEQYF.

The CDR3 sequence: CASIRGTGGNEQFF. The CDR3 DNA reads TGTGCCAGCATTAGAGGGACAGGGGGCAATGAGCAGTTCTTC. The V and J genes are TRBV6-6 and TRBJ2-1; TRBD1 matches 11 bases. The V gene's germline CDR1 is MNHNY and CDR2 SVGAGI (reference sequence). V lost 7 bases to trimming and J lost 6 bases; unmatched junction nucleotides: 5. This CDR3 contains 14 residues.

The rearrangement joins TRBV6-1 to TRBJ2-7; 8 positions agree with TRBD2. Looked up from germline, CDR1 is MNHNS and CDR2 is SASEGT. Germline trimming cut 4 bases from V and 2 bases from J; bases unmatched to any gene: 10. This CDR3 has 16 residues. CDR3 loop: CASSATPGGAAYEQYF. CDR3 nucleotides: TGTGCCAGCAGTGCCACCCCGGGGGGGGCGGCCTACGAGCAGTACTTC.